This is a list of T cell receptor beta chains from one sample in a study of blood T cell repertoires in COVID-19. Using immunoSEQ multiplex PCR, the repertoire was profiled, and TCRdb retains in-frame clones only, with some absent. This sample yields roughly 42,000 clones, of which roughly 87% are seen a single time; 4.3% belongs to the top ten. Sequenced: peripheral blood. Receptors were obtained from a man aged 55 to 70 with acute or convalescent COVID-19. Each CDR3 is given with its conserved first and last residue. A D gene is named only where the DNA matches it firmly. Not all rows give a size; the values are once, few, many and, for expanded clones, a class.

TRBV20-1	10	TRBJ2-1	.	.	TGCAGTGCTACTAACAATGAGCAGTTCTTC	CSATNNEQFF
TRBV7-2	13	TRBJ1-1	TRBD1	.	TGTGCCAGCACCCTAGACAGGGGTGCTGAAGCTTTCTTT	CASTLDRGAEAFF
TRBV11-3	12	TRBJ2-7	.	.	TGTGCCAGCCAGGGGAGGGGCCACGAGCAGTACTTC	CASQGRGHEQYF
TRBV7-8	18	TRBJ2-3	.	.	TGTGCCAGCAGCTTAGTTCCACCTACCCTAGCGAGCACAGATACGCAGTATTTT	CASSLVPPTLASTDTQYF
TRBV27	15	TRBJ2-2	TRBD1	.	TGTGCCAGCAGTCGACAGGGTTCTAACACCGGGGAGCTGTTTTTT	CASSRQGSNTGELFF
TRBV3-1/TRBV3-2	15	TRBJ2-7	.	.	TGTGCCAGCAGCCAAGGTTTGGTAGCGGTTCTCGAGCAGTACTTC	CASSQGLVAVLEQYF
TRBV18	13	TRBJ1-1	.	once	TGTGCCAGCTCCCGCAGGGGGAACACTGAAGCTTTCTTT	CASSRRGNTEAFF
TRBV7-2	17	TRBJ2-5	TRBD2	few	TGTGCCAGCAGCTCCGGGACTAGCGGGGGGGCTTCGGAGACCCAGTACTTC	CASSSGTSGGASETQYF
TRBV27	13	TRBJ1-2	.	.	TGTGCCAGCAGTAATAATTTTTTCTATGGCTACACCTTC	CASSNNFFYGYTF
TRBV5-1	14	TRBJ1-2	TRBD1	.	TGCGCCAGCAGGCAGAAACAGGGGCCGGATGGCTACACCTTC	CASRQKQGPDGYTF
TRBV30	13	TRBJ1-2	.	once	TGTGCCTGGACGGGACATCGTAACTATGGCTACACCTTC	CAWTGHRNYGYTF
TRBV3-1/TRBV3-2	17	TRBJ2-2	TRBD2	.	TGTGCCAGCAGCCAAGATCCAGCGGGGGGGAACACCGGGGAGCTGTTTTTT	CASSQDPAGGNTGELFF
TRBV14	14	TRBJ1-6	.	.	TGTGCCAGCAGCCAAGGACAGTATAATTCACCCCTCCACTTT	CASSQGQYNSPLHF
TRBV5-6	16	TRBJ1-2	TRBD1	few	TGTGCCAGCACCCGGGACAGGGGGCGTTATTCCTATGGCTACACCTTC	CASTRDRGRYSYGYTF
TRBV20-1	11	TRBJ1-2	TRBD1	.	TGCAGTGCCCGGACAGGGGAAGGCTACACCTTC	CSARTGEGYTF
TRBV5-1	15	TRBJ2-2	.	once	TGCGCCAGCAGCTTGGGGCAGGGCGGTACCGGGGAGCTGTTTTTT	CASSLGQGGTGELFF
TRBV4-3	15	TRBJ1-2	.	once	TGCGCCAGCAGCCAAGACACAGGGAATAACTATGGCTACACCTTC	CASSQDTGNNYGYTF
TRBV6-6	14	TRBJ2-4	TRBD1	.	TGTGCCAGCAGTCAGGGGGTAGCCAAAAACATTCAGTACTTC	CASSQGVAKNIQYF
TRBV3-1/TRBV3-2	14	TRBJ1-1	TRBD1	.	TGTGCCAGCAGCCTCAGGGACAGTAACACTGAAGCTTTCTTT	CASSLRDSNTEAFF
TRBV5-4	13	TRBJ1-1	.	few	TGTGCCAGCAACCCTTCACCGGGATTTGAAGCTTTCTTT	CASNPSPGFEAFF
TRBV20-1	16	TRBJ1-6	TRBD1	.	TGCAGTGCTAGTCCAGGGGGCAGGTCCTATAATTCACCCCTCCACTTT	CSASPGGRSYNSPLHF
TRBV30	13	TRBJ1-5	.	.	TGTGCCTGGAACCTAATGAGAAATCAGCCCCAGCATTTT	CAWNLMRNQPQHF
TRBV6-1	15	TRBJ1-3	.	.	TGTGCCAGCAGTGAAAACCCAGGGTCAGGAAACACCATATATTTT	CASSENPGSGNTIYF
TRBV15	15	TRBJ1-2	.	.	TGTGCCACCAGCAGAGAAACAGCCGCAAACTATGGCTACACCTTC	CATSRETAANYGYTF
TRBV4-1	17	TRBJ2-2	TRBD2	.	TGCGCCAGCAGCCAAGGGACCGGGGGGGCCAAAACCGGGGAGCTGTTTTTT	CASSQGTGGAKTGELFF
TRBV5-1	13	TRBJ1-2	.	.	TGCGCCAGCAGAAACCCAGGAAACTATGGCTACACCTTC	CASRNPGNYGYTF
TRBV10-2	15	TRBJ1-1	TRBD1	.	TGCGCCAGCAGTGAAAAGGGACAGGGAGGGACTGAAGCTTTCTTT	CASSEKGQGGTEAFF
TRBV12-3/TRBV12-4	12	TRBJ1-2	.	.	TGTGCCAGCAGTAACAGAGTGTATGGCTACACCTTC	CASSNRVYGYTF
TRBV27	15	TRBJ2-7	TRBD1	.	TGTGCCAGCAGGCCTTCCGGGACAGTAAGCTACGAGCAGTACTTC	CASRPSGTVSYEQYF
TRBV7-2	15	TRBJ2-5	TRBD2	.	TGTGCCAGCAGCCTTGGACTAGGTCGAGGAGAGACCCAGTACTTC	CASSLGLGRGETQYF
TRBV20-1	11	TRBJ2-5	.	.	TGCAGTGCTGCGGGCCGGCAGACCCAGTACTTC	CSAAGRQTQYF